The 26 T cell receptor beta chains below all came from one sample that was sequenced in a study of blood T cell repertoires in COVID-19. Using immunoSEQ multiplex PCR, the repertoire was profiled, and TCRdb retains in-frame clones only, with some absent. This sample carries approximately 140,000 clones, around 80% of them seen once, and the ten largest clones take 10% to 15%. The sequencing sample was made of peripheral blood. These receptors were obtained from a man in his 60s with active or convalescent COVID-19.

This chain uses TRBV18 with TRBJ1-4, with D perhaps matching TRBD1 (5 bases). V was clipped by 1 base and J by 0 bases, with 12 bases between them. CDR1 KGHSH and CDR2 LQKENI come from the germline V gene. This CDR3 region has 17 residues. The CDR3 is CASSPQGASATNEKLFF. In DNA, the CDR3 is TGTGCCAGCTCACCACAAGGGGCCTCTGCAACTAATGAAAAACTGTTTTTT.

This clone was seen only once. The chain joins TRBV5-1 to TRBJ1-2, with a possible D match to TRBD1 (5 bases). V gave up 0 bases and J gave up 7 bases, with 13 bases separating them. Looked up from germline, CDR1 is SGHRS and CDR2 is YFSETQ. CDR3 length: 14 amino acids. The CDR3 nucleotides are TGCGCCAGCAGCTTGGCCCGTTGGGGCTCTGGCTACACCTTC. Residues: CASSLARWGSGYTF.

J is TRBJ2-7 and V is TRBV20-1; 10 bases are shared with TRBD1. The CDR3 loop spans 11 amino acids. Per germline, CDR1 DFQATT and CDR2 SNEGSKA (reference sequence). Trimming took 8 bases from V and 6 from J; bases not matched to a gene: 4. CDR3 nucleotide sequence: TGCAGTCCGACAGGGGGCAGCGAGCAGTACTTC. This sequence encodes CSPTGGSEQYF.

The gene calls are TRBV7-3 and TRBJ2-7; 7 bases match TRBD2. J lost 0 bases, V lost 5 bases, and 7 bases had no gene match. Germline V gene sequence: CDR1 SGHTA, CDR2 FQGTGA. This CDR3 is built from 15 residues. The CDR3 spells CASSPQGGSSYEQYF. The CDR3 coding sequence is TGTGCCAGCAGCCCCCAGGGAGGGAGCTCCTACGAGCAGTACTTC.

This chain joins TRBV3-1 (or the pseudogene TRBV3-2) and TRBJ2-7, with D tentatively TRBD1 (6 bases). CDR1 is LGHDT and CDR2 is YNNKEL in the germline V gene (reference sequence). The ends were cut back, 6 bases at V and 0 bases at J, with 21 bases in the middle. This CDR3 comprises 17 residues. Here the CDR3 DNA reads TGTGCCAGCAGAGTGCCCCTTGAGGGGGAGCCCTCCTACGAGCAGTACTTC. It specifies CASRVPLEGEPSYEQYF.

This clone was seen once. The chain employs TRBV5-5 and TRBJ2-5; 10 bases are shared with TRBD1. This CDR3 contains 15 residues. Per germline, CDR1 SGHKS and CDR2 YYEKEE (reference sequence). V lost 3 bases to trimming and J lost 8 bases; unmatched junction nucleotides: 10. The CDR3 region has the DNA TGTGCCAGCAGCTCGGCCGGGACAGGGGCTAAAACCCAGTACTTC. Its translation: CASSSAGTGAKTQYF.

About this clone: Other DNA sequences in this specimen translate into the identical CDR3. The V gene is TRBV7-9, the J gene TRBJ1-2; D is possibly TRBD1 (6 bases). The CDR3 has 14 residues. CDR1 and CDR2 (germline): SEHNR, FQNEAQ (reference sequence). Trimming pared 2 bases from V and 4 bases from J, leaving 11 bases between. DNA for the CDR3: TGTGCCAGCAGCTTACCCACAGGGATCTATGGCTACACCTTC. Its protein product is CASSLPTGIYGYTF.

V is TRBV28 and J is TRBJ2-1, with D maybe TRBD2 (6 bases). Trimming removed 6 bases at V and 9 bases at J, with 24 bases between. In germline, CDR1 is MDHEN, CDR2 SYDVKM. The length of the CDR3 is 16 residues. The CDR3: CASSYSFPGARGEQFF. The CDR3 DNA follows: TGTGCCAGCAGCTATTCCTTTCCGGGAGCACGAGGTGAGCAGTTCTTC. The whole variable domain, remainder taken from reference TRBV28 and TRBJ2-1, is DVKVTQSSRYLVKRTGEKVFLECVQDMDHENMFWYRQDPGLGLRLIYFSYDVKMKEKGDIPEGYSVSREKKERFSLILESASTNQTSMYLCASSYSFPGARGEQFFGPGTRLTVL.

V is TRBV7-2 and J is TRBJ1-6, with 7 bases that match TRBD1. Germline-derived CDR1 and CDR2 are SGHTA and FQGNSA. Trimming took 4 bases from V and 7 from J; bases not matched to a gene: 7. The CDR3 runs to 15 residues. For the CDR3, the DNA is TGTGCCAGCAGCTCCAGGGGGATAAAGAATTCACCCCTCCACTTT. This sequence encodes CASSSRGIKNSPLHF. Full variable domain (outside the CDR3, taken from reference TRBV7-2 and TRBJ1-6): GAGVSQSPSNKVTEKGKDVELRCDPISGHTALYWYRQSLGQGLEFLIYFQGNSAPDKSGLPSDRFSAERTGGSVSTLTIQRTQQEDSAVYLCASSSRGIKNSPLHFGNGTRLTVT.

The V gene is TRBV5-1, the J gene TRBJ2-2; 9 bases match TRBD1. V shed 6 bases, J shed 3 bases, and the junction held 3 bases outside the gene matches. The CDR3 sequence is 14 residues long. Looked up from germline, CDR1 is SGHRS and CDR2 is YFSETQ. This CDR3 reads CASKWTGDTGELFF. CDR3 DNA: TGCGCCAGCAAATGGACAGGGGACACCGGGGAGCTGTTTTTT.

This CDR3 reads CASSLTSGSYEQYF. CDR3 nucleotides: TGCGCCAGCAGCTTGACTAGCGGGAGCTACGAGCAGTACTTC. This chain joins TRBV5-1 and TRBJ2-7; 11 bases are a match to TRBD2. V lost 1 base to trimming and J lost 3 bases; unmatched junction nucleotides: 0. The length of the CDR3 is 14 residues. Germline CDR1 is SGHRS and CDR2 is YFSETQ.

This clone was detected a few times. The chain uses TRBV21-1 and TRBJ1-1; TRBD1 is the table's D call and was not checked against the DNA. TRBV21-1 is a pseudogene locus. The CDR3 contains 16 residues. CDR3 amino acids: CASSKPDPRGNTEAFF. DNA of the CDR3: TGTGCCAGCAGCAAACCAGATCCCAGGGGGAACACTGAAGCTTTCTTT.

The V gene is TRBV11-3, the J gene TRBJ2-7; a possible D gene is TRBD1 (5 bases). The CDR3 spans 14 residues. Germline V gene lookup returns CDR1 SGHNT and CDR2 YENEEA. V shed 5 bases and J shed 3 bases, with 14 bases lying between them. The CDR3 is CASSLQSRDYEQYF. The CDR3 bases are TGTGCCAGCAGCCTACAGAGCAGGGACTACGAGCAGTACTTC.

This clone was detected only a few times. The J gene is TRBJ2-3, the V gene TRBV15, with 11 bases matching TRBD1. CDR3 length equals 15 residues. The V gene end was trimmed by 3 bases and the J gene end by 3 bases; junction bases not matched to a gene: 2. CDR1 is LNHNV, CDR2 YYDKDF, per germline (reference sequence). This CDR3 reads CATSRGQGDTDTQYF. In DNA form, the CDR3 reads TGTGCCACCAGCAGGGGACAGGGGGATACAGATACGCAGTATTTT.

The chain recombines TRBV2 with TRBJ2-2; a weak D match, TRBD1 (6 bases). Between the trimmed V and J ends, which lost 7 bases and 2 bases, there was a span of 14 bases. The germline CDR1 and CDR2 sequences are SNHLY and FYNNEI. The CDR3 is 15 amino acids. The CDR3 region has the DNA TGTGCCAGCATTATAGGGGGATTAAACACCGGGGAGCTGTTTTTT. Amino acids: CASIIGGLNTGELFF.

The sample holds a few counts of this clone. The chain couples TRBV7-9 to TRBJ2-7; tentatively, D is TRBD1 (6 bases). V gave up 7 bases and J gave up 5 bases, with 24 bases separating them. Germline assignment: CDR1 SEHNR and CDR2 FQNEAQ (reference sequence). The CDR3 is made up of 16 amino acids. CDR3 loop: CASIPGTGQVSHEQYF. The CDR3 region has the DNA TGTGCCAGCATCCCGGGGACGGGACAAGTAAGTCACGAGCAGTACTTC. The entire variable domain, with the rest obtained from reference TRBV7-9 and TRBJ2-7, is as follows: DTGVSQNPRHKITKRGQNVTFRCDPISEHNRLYWYRQTLGQGPEFLTYFQNEAQLEKSRLLSDRFSAERPKGSFSTLEIQRTEQGDSAMYLCASIPGTGQVSHEQYFGPGTRLTVT.

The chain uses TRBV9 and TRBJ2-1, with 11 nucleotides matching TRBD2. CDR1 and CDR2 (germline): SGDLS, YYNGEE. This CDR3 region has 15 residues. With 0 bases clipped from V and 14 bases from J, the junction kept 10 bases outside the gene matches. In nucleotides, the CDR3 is TGTGCCAGCAGCGTAGCAGAGGGGTGGGGACTAGCGGAGTTCTTC. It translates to CASSVAEGWGLAEFF.

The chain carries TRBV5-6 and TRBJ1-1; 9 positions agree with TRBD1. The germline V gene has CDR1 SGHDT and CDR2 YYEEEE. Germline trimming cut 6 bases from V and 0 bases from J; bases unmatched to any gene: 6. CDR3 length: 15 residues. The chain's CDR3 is CASMGTGLMNTEAFF. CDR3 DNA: TGTGCCAGCATGGGGACAGGGCTTATGAACACTGAAGCTTTCTTT.

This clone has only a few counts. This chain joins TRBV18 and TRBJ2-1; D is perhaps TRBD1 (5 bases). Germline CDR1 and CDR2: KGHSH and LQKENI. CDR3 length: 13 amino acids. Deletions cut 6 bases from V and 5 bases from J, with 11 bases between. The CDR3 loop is CASSAIQDNEQFF. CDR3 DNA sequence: TGTGCCAGCTCGGCCATACAGGACAATGAGCAGTTCTTC.

CDR3 protein: CASRGQNTPTDTQYF. The CDR3 region has the DNA TGTGCCAGCAGGGGACAGAACACACCCACAGATACGCAGTATTTT. The chain combines TRBV6-5 with TRBJ2-3; the match to TRBD1 covers 7 bases. Trimming took 6 bases from V and 2 from J; bases not matched to a gene: 8. The CDR3 sequence is 15 residues long. CDR1 and CDR2 (germline): MNHEY, SVGAGI.

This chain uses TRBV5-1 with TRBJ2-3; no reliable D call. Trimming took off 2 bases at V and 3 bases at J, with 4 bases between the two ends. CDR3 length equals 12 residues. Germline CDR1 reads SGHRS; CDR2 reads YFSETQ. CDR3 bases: TGCGCCAGCAGCTTTACAACAGATACGCAGTATTTT. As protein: CASSFTTDTQYF.

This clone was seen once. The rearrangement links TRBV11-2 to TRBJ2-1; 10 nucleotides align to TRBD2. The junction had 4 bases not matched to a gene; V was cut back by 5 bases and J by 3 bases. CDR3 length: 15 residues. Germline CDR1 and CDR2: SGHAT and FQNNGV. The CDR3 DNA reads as TGTGCCAGCAGCCTGACTAGCGGGTACTACAATGAGCAGTTCTTC. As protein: CASSLTSGYYNEQFF.

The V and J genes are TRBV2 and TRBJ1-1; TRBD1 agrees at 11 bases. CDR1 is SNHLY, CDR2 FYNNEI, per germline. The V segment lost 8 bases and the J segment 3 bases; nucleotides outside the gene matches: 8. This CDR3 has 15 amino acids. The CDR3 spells CASFAGQGADTEAFF. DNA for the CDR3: TGTGCCAGCTTCGCCGGACAGGGGGCGGACACTGAAGCTTTCTTT.

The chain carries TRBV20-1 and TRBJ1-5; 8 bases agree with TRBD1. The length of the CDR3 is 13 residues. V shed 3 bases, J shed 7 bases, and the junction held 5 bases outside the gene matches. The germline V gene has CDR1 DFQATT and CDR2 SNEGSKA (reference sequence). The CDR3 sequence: CSASQGAWQPQHF. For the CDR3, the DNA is TGCAGTGCTAGTCAGGGGGCATGGCAGCCCCAGCATTTT.

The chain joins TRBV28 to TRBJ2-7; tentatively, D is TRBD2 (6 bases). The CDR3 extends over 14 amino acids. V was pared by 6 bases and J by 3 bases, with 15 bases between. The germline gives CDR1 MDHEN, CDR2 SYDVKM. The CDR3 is CASRIREKFYEQYF. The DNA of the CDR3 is TGTGCCAGCAGGATCCGGGAGAAATTCTACGAGCAGTACTTC.

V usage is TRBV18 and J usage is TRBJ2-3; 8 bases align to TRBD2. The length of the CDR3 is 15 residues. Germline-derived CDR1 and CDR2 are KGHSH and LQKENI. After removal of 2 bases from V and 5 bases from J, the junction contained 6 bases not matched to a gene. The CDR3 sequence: CASSPVSGTGDTQYF. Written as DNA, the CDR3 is TGTGCCAGCTCACCAGTTAGCGGGACGGGAGATACGCAGTATTTT.